Below are 14 T cell receptor beta chains sequenced from a single sample in a study of early T cells in non-severe SARS-CoV-2 infection. Via MiXCR, TCRdb re-called the 5' RACE reads, giving one row per CDR3 protein. Of over 60,000 distinct CDR3 sequences in the sample, roughly 10% were seen once. This sample comprised whole blood, obtained at baseline. The receptors shown here come from an adult who was a healthcare worker with PCR-confirmed SARS-CoV-2 infection or an uninfected control (not recorded which).

There are many counts of this clonotype. The rearrangement links TRBV20-1 to TRBJ2-1; D might be TRBD2 (6 bases). Germline V gene data show CDR1 as DFQATT and CDR2 as SNEGSKA (reference sequence). V was cut by 3 bases and J by 10 bases, with 13 bases left in between. The CDR3 totals 12 residues. The CDR3 loop reads CSARLTGLEQFF. The CDR3 DNA reads as TGCAGTGCTAGGTTAACGGGACTGGAGCAGTTCTTC.

This clonotype appeared many times. The V and J genes are TRBV30 and TRBJ2-7; no clear D. This CDR3 spans 11 amino acids. Germline V lookup: CDR1 GTSNPN, CDR2 SVGIG (reference sequence). V shed 4 bases and J shed 3 bases, with 7 bases lying between them. CDR3 residues: CAWKRDYEQYF. The DNA for the CDR3 is TGTGCCTGGAAAAGAGACTACGAGCAGTACTTC. The variable domain in full, with the rest retrieved from reference TRBV30 and TRBJ2-7, is SQTIHQWPATLVQPVGSPLSLECTVEGTSNPNLYWYRQAAGRGLQLLFYSVGIGQISSEVPQNLSASRPQDRQFILSSKKLLLSDSGFYLCAWKRDYEQYFGPGTRLTVT.

This clonotype was recorded at least ten times. The CDR3 loop is CASSLNRQGEAFF. The CDR3 coding sequence is TGTGCCAGCAGCTTAAATCGACAGGGGGAGGCTTTCTTT. The rearrangement uses TRBV7-2 and TRBJ1-1; 9 positions agree with TRBD1. Germline loops: CDR1 SGHTA, CDR2 FQGNSA. V trimming: 2 bases; J trimming: 11 bases; junction bases outside the gene matches: 6. This CDR3 comprises 13 residues. Using reference TRBV7-2 and TRBJ1-1 for the parts outside the CDR3, the full variable domain is GAGVSQSPSNKVTEKGKDVELRCDPISGHTALYWYRQSLGQGLEFLIYFQGNSAPDKSGLPSDRFSAERTGGSVSTLTIQRTQQEDSAVYLCASSLNRQGEAFFGQGTRLTVV.

The chain has TRBV20-1 and TRBJ2-7, with D possibly matching TRBD2 (6 bases). The V and J ends lost 4 bases and 5 bases respectively, with 18 bases between them. CDR1 and CDR2 from the germline V gene are DFQATT and SNEGSKA (reference sequence). The CDR3 runs to 14 residues. The CDR3 DNA reads TGCAGTGCTAACCGGGCGGGGCTGCGAAACGAGCAGTACTTC. This translates into CSANRAGLRNEQYF.

This clonotype was recorded many times. This sequence joins TRBV28 and TRBJ2-2, with D possibly TRBD1 on 5 matching bases. CDR1 and CDR2 from the germline V gene are MDHEN and SYDVKM. The CDR3 is 19 residues long. The V end was cut by 4 bases, the J end by 0 bases, with 21 bases between. Here the CDR3 DNA reads TGTGCCAGCAGTTCCCCGACAAGGTACCAGGGCGCGAACACCGGGGAGCTGTTTTTT. This sequence encodes CASSSPTRYQGANTGELFF.

The chain recombines TRBV5-1 with TRBJ1-6, with a weak D call TRBD1 (5 bases). Between the trimmed V and J ends, which lost 4 bases and 10 bases, there was a span of 12 bases. The CDR3 totals 13 residues. Germline CDR1 and CDR2: SGHRS and YFSETQ. This chain's CDR3 is CASSRGVESPLHF. The CDR3 coding sequence is TGCGCCAGCAGCCGAGGGGTGGAATCACCCCTCCACTTT.

The rearrangement joins TRBV6-5 to TRBJ2-7, with D perhaps TRBD1 or TRBD2 (5 bases each). Germline V gene sequence: CDR1 MNHEY, CDR2 SVGAGI. The V end was cut by 6 bases, the J end by 3 bases, with 12 bases between. The length of the CDR3 is 13 residues. The CDR3 DNA sequence: TGTGCCAGCAGCCGGGACCCCTACTACGAGCAGTACTTC. Residues: CASSRDPYYEQYF.

This clonotype was detected many times. The rearrangement links TRBV10-2 to TRBJ2-3; D ambiguous. V gave up 2 bases and J gave up 5 bases, with 8 bases separating them. The germline V gene encodes CDR1 WSHSY and CDR2 SAAADI. The length of the CDR3 is 13 residues. The CDR3 loop is CASSEQLRDTQYF. Here the CDR3 DNA reads TGCGCCAGCAGTGAGCAGCTCAGAGATACGCAGTATTTT.

This clonotype was seen a handful of times. The chain couples TRBV7-9 to TRBJ1-5, with D unclear. Trimming stripped 5 bases from V and 4 bases from J, with 9 bases between. The CDR3 covers 13 residues. Germline V lookup: CDR1 SEHNR, CDR2 FQNEAQ (reference sequence). The CDR3: CASSGPINQPQHF. The CDR3 region has the DNA TGTGCCAGCAGCGGACCGATAAATCAGCCCCAGCATTTT.

This clonotype came up once. The rearrangement links TRBV6-2 or TRBV6-3 to TRBJ2-3; TRBD1 matches 10 bases. This CDR3 contains 18 residues. Per the germline V gene, CDR1 is MNHEY and CDR2 is SVGEGT. V shed 6 bases, J shed 1 base, and the junction held 13 bases outside the gene matches. The CDR3 DNA is TGTGCCAGCAGCCCCTACAGCGGGACAGGGGTTGGCACAGATACGCAGTATTTT. It specifies CASSPYSGTGVGTDTQYF.

The V call is TRBV7-8, the J call TRBJ1-2; TRBD1 is a possible D gene (5 bases). V was shortened by 6 bases and J by 0 bases, with 11 bases between the two germline ends. CDR3 length: 14 residues. Looked up from germline, CDR1 is SGHVS and CDR2 is FQNEAQ. CDR3: CASRPTASNYGYTF. CDR3 coding DNA: TGTGCCAGCAGACCGACAGCGTCTAACTATGGCTACACCTTC. The variable domain in full, completed from reference TRBV7-8 and TRBJ1-2, reads GAGVSQSPRYKVAKRGQDVALRCDPISGHVSLFWYQQALGQGPEFLTYFQNEAQLDKSGLPSDRFFAERPEGSVSTLKIQRTQQEDSAVYLCASRPTASNYGYTFGSGTRLTVV.

This clonotype was counted between two and nine times. This chain connects TRBV30 to TRBJ1-3, with TRBD1 as a possible D gene (6 bases). V lost 0 bases, J lost 2 bases, and 29 bases lay in between. This CDR3 region has 21 residues. Germline V CDR1 and CDR2: GTSNPN, SVGIG (reference sequence). CDR3 sequence: CAWSVFPRWTNIQGTGNTIYF. In DNA form, the CDR3 reads TGTGCCTGGAGTGTATTTCCTAGATGGACTAACATACAGGGAACTGGAAACACCATATATTTT.

This clonotype appeared a few times. The V call is TRBV6-1, the J call TRBJ2-7; TRBD2 aligns across 7 bases. The CDR3 totals 15 residues. V was pared by 5 bases and J by 3 bases, with 10 bases of the junction left unmatched. Per germline, CDR1 MNHNS and CDR2 SASEGT. The CDR3 coding sequence is TGTGCCAGCAGTCGAACCGGCGGGGGAAACTACGAGCAGTACTTC. This sequence encodes CASSRTGGGNYEQYF.

This clonotype was counted between two and nine times. This chain connects TRBV19 to TRBJ2-2; D is unclear. V shed 8 bases and J shed 5 bases, with 18 bases lying between them. Germline V gene lookup returns CDR1 LNHDA and CDR2 SQIVND (reference sequence). This CDR3 spans 15 amino acids. CDR3 sequence reads: CASHLRGRWTGELFF. The CDR3 coding sequence is TGTGCCAGTCACTTACGCGGCCGGTGGACCGGGGAGCTGTTTTTT.